This entry lists 26 T cell receptor beta chains sequenced from one sample in a study of shared clonotypes between healthy human individuals. The assay was immunoSEQ multiplex PCR, and TCRdb's table has in-frame clones only and misses some. The table has over 1.5 million clones, 98% seen once. Sample: naive CD4+ T cells sorted from blood. Subset indicated: CD45RA+ positively selected. These receptors were taken from a man aged 25 to 45 in good health.

The genes are TRBV6-5 and TRBJ1-1, with D possibly TRBD1 on 6 matching bases. Germline CDR1 reads MNHEY; CDR2 reads SVGAGI. Deletions cut 5 bases from V and 6 bases from J, with 13 bases between. This CDR3 is built from 13 residues. In nucleotides, the CDR3 is TGTGCCAGCAGTGAACAGGGACGACCTGAAGCTTTCTTT. It codes for CASSEQGRPEAFF.

The chain joins TRBV10-3 to TRBJ1-2; TRBD1 is a possible D gene (6 bases). CDR3 size: 14 residues. The V gene's germline CDR1 is ENHRY and CDR2 SYGVKD. V was shortened by 7 bases and J by 10 bases, with 22 bases between the two germline ends. The CDR3 reads CAITPRGTGGDYTF. DNA of the CDR3: TGTGCCATCACCCCCAGGGGTACAGGCGGTGACTACACCTTC.

Points on this clone: The same CDR3 also results from other DNA sequences found in this sample. The chain has TRBV20-1 and TRBJ2-1; D unclear. Germline-derived CDR1 and CDR2 are DFQATT and SNEGSKA (reference sequence). V dropped 3 bases and J dropped 6 bases, with 6 bases sitting between them. CDR3 size: 11 residues. In nucleotides, the CDR3 is TGCAGTGCTAGCCGACCCAATGAGCAGTTCTTC. Its protein product is CSASRPNEQFF.

V and J are TRBV7-9 and TRBJ2-2, with TRBD1 matching 7 bases. V shed 4 bases, J shed 3 bases, and the junction held 14 bases outside the gene matches. The CDR3 is 18 amino acids. The germline V gene has CDR1 SEHNR and CDR2 FQNEAQ (reference sequence). In DNA form, the CDR3 reads TGTGCCAGCAGCTCGACAGGGCCCCGGGATCTATACACCGGGGAGCTGTTTTTT. Encoded protein: CASSSTGPRDLYTGELFF.

The chain links TRBV13 to TRBJ2-1, with D perhaps TRBD2 (6 bases). Trimming removed 5 bases from V and 5 bases from J, with 13 bases in between. The CDR3 runs 14 residues. The germline V gene has CDR1 PRHDT and CDR2 FYEKMQ (reference sequence). CDR3 in DNA: TGTGCCAGCAGCGCCCCTAGCGTCGACAATGAGCAGTTCTTC. Its translation: CASSAPSVDNEQFF.

The chain recombines TRBV19 with TRBJ1-5, with unresolved D. CDR3 length: 17 amino acids. V lost 8 bases and J 0 bases, leaving 20 bases between the germline ends. Germline CDR1 is LNHDA and CDR2 is SQIVND (reference sequence). The DNA of the CDR3 is TGTGCCAGTCGCCCTGGCAGAAACGCGTATAGCAATCAGCCCCAGCATTTT. This codes for CASRPGRNAYSNQPQHF.

The J gene is TRBJ1-1, the V gene TRBV5-1; 9 bases are shared with TRBD1. Germline V gene data show CDR1 as SGHRS and CDR2 as YFSETQ. CDR3 size: 15 residues. J was trimmed by 4 bases and V by 4 bases; bases with no gene match: 8. The CDR3 here is CASSEQGARGTEAFF. CDR3 sequence (DNA): TGCGCCAGCAGCGAACAGGGGGCGAGGGGCACTGAAGCTTTCTTT.

This chain uses TRBV6-6 with TRBJ1-2; no clear D gene. The CDR3 covers 15 residues. Germline V gives CDR1 MNHNY, CDR2 SVGAGI (reference sequence). Deletions cut 7 bases from V and 6 bases from J, with 21 bases between. The CDR3 nucleotides read TGTGCCAGCACTCTTTGGAGAAGCGGAAAAGATGGCTACACCTTC. It codes for CASTLWRSGKDGYTF.

The rearrangement joins TRBV5-4 to TRBJ2-7; TRBD2 aligns across 10 bases. Germline assignment: CDR1 SGHNT and CDR2 YYREEE (reference sequence). CDR3 length: 14 residues. The V segment lost 3 bases and the J segment 5 bases; nucleotides outside the gene matches: 5. Here the CDR3 DNA reads TGTGCCAGCAGCTCGCTAGCGGGAGCCCACGAGCAGTACTTC. This sequence encodes CASSSLAGAHEQYF.

The chain combines TRBV30 with TRBJ1-1; D is unclear. The CDR3 totals 13 residues. V lost 3 bases and J lost 1, with 9 bases in between. In germline, CDR1 is GTSNPN, CDR2 SVGIG (reference sequence). The CDR3 DNA is TGTGCCTGGAGCCCAAGGCAGAACACTGAAGCTTTCTTT. Amino acid sequence: CAWSPRQNTEAFF.

This rearrangement joins TRBV27 to TRBJ2-7; TRBD1 aligns across 10 bases. The germline V gene encodes CDR1 MNHEY and CDR2 SMNVEV (reference sequence). CDR3 length: 15 residues. The V and J ends lost 5 bases and 3 bases, in that order; junction bases with no gene match: 7. The CDR3: CASSPEGQGYYEQYF. CDR3 coding DNA: TGTGCCAGCAGTCCTGAGGGACAGGGGTACTACGAGCAGTACTTC.

About this clone itself: Other nucleotide sequences from this sample produce the same CDR3. The chain uses TRBV19 and TRBJ2-7; 10 bases fit TRBD1. The CDR3 length is 14 residues. V shed 5 bases and J 2 bases; nucleotides not matched to a gene: 3. The germline V gene has CDR1 LNHDA and CDR2 SQIVND (reference sequence). The CDR3 region is CASSSGTGAYEQYF. The CDR3 DNA is TGTGCCAGTAGTTCCGGGACAGGGGCCTACGAGCAGTACTTC.

The chain is built from TRBV5-1 and TRBJ2-7; 9 bases match TRBD2. With 4 bases clipped from V and 0 bases from J, the junction kept 5 bases outside the gene matches. CDR1 is SGHRS, CDR2 YFSETQ, per germline. CDR3 length: 15 residues. The CDR3 protein is CASSTGLANSYEQYF. Written as DNA, the CDR3 is TGCGCCAGCAGCACCGGACTAGCGAACTCCTACGAGCAGTACTTC. The entire variable domain, with the rest obtained from reference TRBV5-1 and TRBJ2-7, is as follows: KAGVTQTPRYLIKTRGQQVTLSCSPISGHRSVSWYQQTPGQGLQFLFEYFSETQRNKGNFPGRFSGRQFSNSRSEMNVSTLELGDSALYLCASSTGLANSYEQYFGPGTRLTVT.

The chain employs TRBV10-3 and TRBJ1-5; the D is unclear. Germline V lookup: CDR1 ENHRY, CDR2 SYGVKD. V was pared by 3 bases and J by 4 bases, with 4 bases between. The CDR3 runs 12 residues. The CDR3 region is CAISEENQPQHF. CDR3 coding DNA: TGTGCCATCAGTGAAGAGAATCAGCCCCAGCATTTT.

The CDR3 nucleotides are TGTGCCAGCAGTGAAGGCCTGGGCGGGAGCACAGATACGCAGTATTTT. This sequence encodes CASSEGLGGSTDTQYF. V is TRBV2 and J is TRBJ2-3; D may be TRBD2 (5 bases). With 1 base removed from V and 0 bases from J, the gap between germline ends came to 11 bases. The V gene's germline CDR1 is SNHLY and CDR2 FYNNEI. The CDR3 is 16 amino acids.

The J gene is TRBJ2-1, the V gene TRBV7-2, with 7 bases that match TRBD2. The V gene's germline CDR1 is SGHTA and CDR2 FQGNSA. The length of the CDR3 is 16 residues. V was clipped by 6 bases and J by 0 bases; unmatched bases: 8. The CDR3 DNA sequence: TGTGCCAGCAGTCTCAAGCGGGATCACTCCTACAATGAGCAGTTCTTC. Amino acids: CASSLKRDHSYNEQFF.

This clone was recorded only once. This chain uses TRBV28 with TRBJ2-1; D remains unclear. This CDR3 is built from 13 residues. Germline V gene sequence: CDR1 MDHEN, CDR2 SYDVKM. V shed 7 bases and J shed 5 bases, with 12 bases lying between them. In DNA, the CDR3 is TGTGCCAGCAAATGGGCCGGCAACAATGAGCAGTTCTTC. Protein: CASKWAGNNEQFF. The full variable domain, in which reference TRBV28 and TRBJ2-1 provide the parts outside the CDR3, is DVKVTQSSRYLVKRTGEKVFLECVQDMDHENMFWYRQDPGLGLRLIYFSYDVKMKEKGDIPEGYSVSREKKERFSLILESASTNQTSMYLCASKWAGNNEQFFGPGTRLTVL.

This chain joins TRBV19 and TRBJ1-5; 9 bases line up with TRBD1. V shed 7 bases and J 7 bases; nucleotides not matched to a gene: 11. The CDR3 sequence is 15 residues long. Germline values: CDR1 LNHDA, CDR2 SQIVND (reference sequence). Here the CDR3 DNA reads TGTGCCAGTACCCCAAGGGACAGGGAAGGGCAGCCCCAGCATTTT. It yields the protein CASTPRDREGQPQHF.

The V gene is TRBV19, the J gene TRBJ1-2, with D unresolved. V gave up 4 bases and J gave up 4 bases, with 13 bases separating them. Per germline, CDR1 LNHDA and CDR2 SQIVND (reference sequence). The CDR3 spans 14 residues. CDR3 amino acids: CASSSIGASYGYTF. In nucleotides, the CDR3 is TGTGCCAGTAGTAGTATTGGAGCGAGCTATGGCTACACCTTC.

The chain is built from TRBV27 and TRBJ2-5, with D uncertain. Trimming removed 0 bases at V and 7 bases at J, with 9 bases between. The germline CDR1 and CDR2 sequences are MNHEY and SMNVEV (reference sequence). The CDR3 runs 13 residues. For the CDR3, the DNA is TGTGCCAGCAGTTTATCGGCTTCGGGGACCCAGTACTTC. This codes for CASSLSASGTQYF.

The genes are TRBV16 and TRBJ1-1; weak D call: TRBD1 (6 bases). The CDR3 covers 14 residues. V gave up 0 bases and J gave up 3 bases, with 8 bases separating them. Germline V gene lookup returns CDR1 KGHSY and CDR2 FQNENV. The CDR3 reads CASSQSGQDTEAFF. In DNA, the CDR3 is TGTGCCAGCAGCCAATCGGGACAAGACACTGAAGCTTTCTTT. The complete variable domain, with remaining parts taken from reference TRBV16 and TRBJ1-1, reads GEEVAQTPKHLVRGEGQKAKLYCAPIKGHSYVFWYQQVLKNEFKFLISFQNENVFDETGMPKERFSAKCLPNSPCSLEIQATKLEDSAVYFCASSQSGQDTEAFFGQGTRLTVV.

Points on this clone: This sample also contains other DNA sequences that code for the same CDR3. The J gene is TRBJ2-7, the V gene TRBV28; 10 bases are a match to TRBD1. CDR1 MDHEN and CDR2 SYDVKM come from the germline V gene. The CDR3 loop spans 14 amino acids. J was trimmed by 3 bases and V by 5 bases; bases with no gene match: 4. The CDR3 region has the DNA TGTGCCAGCAGTCCGGACAGGGGGGACTACGAGCAGTACTTC. Its translation is CASSPDRGDYEQYF.

The genes are TRBV5-1 and TRBJ2-7; 7 bases align to TRBD1. CDR3 length: 15 amino acids. J gave up 2 bases and V 2 bases, and 7 bases lay outside the gene matches. The germline CDR1 and CDR2 sequences are SGHRS and YFSETQ. CDR3 sequence: CASSFELDRTYEQYF. Here the CDR3 DNA reads TGCGCCAGCAGCTTCGAATTGGACAGGACCTACGAGCAGTACTTC. The variable domain in full, with the rest retrieved from reference TRBV5-1 and TRBJ2-7, is KAGVTQTPRYLIKTRGQQVTLSCSPISGHRSVSWYQQTPGQGLQFLFEYFSETQRNKGNFPGRFSGRQFSNSRSEMNVSTLELGDSALYLCASSFELDRTYEQYFGPGTRLTVT.

This clone was recorded only once. The rearrangement joins TRBV5-1 to TRBJ1-1; D call uncertain. Per germline, CDR1 SGHRS and CDR2 YFSETQ. This CDR3 is built from 15 residues. The V end was cut by 0 bases, the J end by 4 bases, with 13 bases between. CDR3 DNA: TGCGCCAGCAGCTTGGCCGGGGATGTGGGCACTGAAGCTTTCTTT. Encoded protein: CASSLAGDVGTEAFF.

The chain links TRBV28 to TRBJ1-4; no clear D. CDR1 is MDHEN and CDR2 is SYDVKM in the germline V gene. The length of the CDR3 is 15 residues. V lost 6 bases, J lost 4 bases, and 15 bases lay in between. The chain's CDR3 is CASSFPGIFNEKLFF. DNA of the CDR3: TGTGCCAGCAGCTTCCCCGGGATCTTTAATGAAAAACTGTTTTTT.

The chain joins TRBV18 to TRBJ1-1, with a weak D call TRBD1 (5 bases). Germline-derived CDR1 and CDR2 are KGHSH and LQKENI. Trimming removed 3 bases from V and 0 bases from J, with 14 bases in between. The CDR3 spans 16 residues. The CDR3 spells CASSPGGGSLNTEAFF. CDR3 nucleotide sequence: TGTGCCAGCTCACCTGGGGGGGGAAGTTTGAACACTGAAGCTTTCTTT.